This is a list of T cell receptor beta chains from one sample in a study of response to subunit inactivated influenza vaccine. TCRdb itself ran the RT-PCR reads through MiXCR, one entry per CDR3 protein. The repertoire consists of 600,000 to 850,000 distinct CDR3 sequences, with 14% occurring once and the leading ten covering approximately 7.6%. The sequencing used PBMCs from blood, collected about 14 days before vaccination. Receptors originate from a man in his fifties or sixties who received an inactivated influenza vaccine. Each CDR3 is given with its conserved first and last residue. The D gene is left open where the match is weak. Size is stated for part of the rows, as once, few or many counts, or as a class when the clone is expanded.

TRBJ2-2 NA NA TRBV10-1 CASNGLNTGELFF TGCGCCAGCAACGGACTAAACACCGGGGAGCTGTTTTTT
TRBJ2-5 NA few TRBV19 CASSLYGGPQETQYF TGTGCCAGTAGTCTATACGGGGGACCTCAAGAGACCCAGTACTTC
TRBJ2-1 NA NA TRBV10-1 CASSDRFLGGASYNEQFF TGCGCCAGCAGTGATCGATTCCTAGGCGGGGCATCCTACAATGAGCAGTTCTTC
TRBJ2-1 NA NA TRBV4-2 CASSQSGSNEQFF TGTGCCAGCAGCCAGTCGGGGTCCAATGAGCAGTTCTTC
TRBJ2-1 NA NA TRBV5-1 CASSLASDPYNEQFF TGCGCCAGCAGCTTGGCTAGCGACCCCTACAATGAGCAGTTCTTC
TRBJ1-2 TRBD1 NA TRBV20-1 CSARDAGQGRGGYTF TGCAGTGCTAGAGATGCAGGACAGGGTCGGGGTGGCTACACCTTC
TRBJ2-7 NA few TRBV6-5 CASSYRRFGEQYF TGTGCCAGCAGTTATAGGAGGTTTGGGGAGCAGTACTTC
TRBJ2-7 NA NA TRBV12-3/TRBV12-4 CASSQGLGVGEQYF TGTGCCAGCAGTCAAGGGTTGGGTGTTGGCGAGCAGTACTTC
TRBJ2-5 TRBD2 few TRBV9 CASSAGGMSGMETQYF TGTGCCAGCAGCGCGGGGGGTATGTCAGGAATGGAGACCCAGTACTTC
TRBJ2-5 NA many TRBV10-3 CAISDREDETQYF TGTGCCATCAGTGATAGGGAGGATGAGACCCAGTACTTC
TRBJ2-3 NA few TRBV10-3 CAISESGHHTDTQYF TGTGCCATCAGTGAGTCGGGGCATCACACAGATACGCAGTATTTT
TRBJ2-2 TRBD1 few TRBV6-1 CASTVTGGYTGELFF TGTGCCAGCACTGTGACAGGGGGCTACACCGGGGAGCTGTTTTTT
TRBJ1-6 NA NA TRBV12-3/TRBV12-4 CASSKGVEDSPLHF TGTGCCAGCAGTAAAGGGGTCGAAGATTCACCCCTCCACTTT
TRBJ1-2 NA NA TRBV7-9 CASSLGTREGYTF TGTGCCAGCAGCTTAGGGACGCGGGAAGGCTACACCTTC
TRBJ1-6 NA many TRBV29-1 CSVEVGDNSPLHF TGCAGCGTTGAAGTGGGGGATAATTCACCCCTCCACTTT
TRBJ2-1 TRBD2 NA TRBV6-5 CASSYRTSVSSYNEQFF TGTGCCAGCAGTTACCGGACTAGCGTTAGCTCCTACAATGAGCAGTTCTTC
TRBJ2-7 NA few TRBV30 CAWTHRTLAFPTYEQYF TGTGCCTGGACCCACCGTACATTGGCGTTCCCAACCTACGAGCAGTACTTC